The 5 T cell receptor beta chains presented below share a single source sample, sequenced in a study of cytomegalovirus exposure and HLA in healthy donors. PCR primers comprised 60 Vbeta and 13 Jbeta primers. Data came from immunoSEQ multiplex PCR; TCRdb stores just in-frame clones and leaves some out. The repertoire holds fewer than 200,000 clones, with around 80% as singletons. Sequencing was done on a sample of PBMCs. All receptors derive from a woman aged 18-29 years in good health and CMV-seronegative.

The rearrangement joins TRBV10-3 to TRBJ2-1; D remains unclear. The V gene's germline CDR1 is ENHRY and CDR2 SYGVKD. The CDR3 consists of 12 residues. With 3 bases removed from V and 5 bases from J, the gap between germline ends came to 5 bases. Written as DNA, the CDR3 is TGTGCCATCAGTGAAATTAACAATGAGCAGTTCTTC. Its translation: CAISEINNEQFF.

This clone was detected only a few times. At one end the junction does not follow the germline gene, possibly because of a read error. The chain uses TRBV30 and TRBJ2-5, with D possibly TRBD2 on 6 matching bases. The CDR3 has 18 residues. Germline values: CDR1 GTSNPN, CDR2 SVGIG (reference sequence). The CDR3 nucleotides read TGTGCCTGGAGTGTACCCTCCTGGGTCGGGAGCCCACAAGGGACCCAGTACTTC. This translates into CAWSVPSWVGSPQGTQYF.

The V call is TRBV28, the J call TRBJ2-5; D unclear. In germline, CDR1 is MDHEN, CDR2 SYDVKM. V was pared by 3 bases and J by 5 bases, with 4 bases between. The CDR3 consists of 11 residues. This CDR3 is CASSFGETQYF. CDR3 bases: TGTGCCAGCAGTTTCGGGGAGACCCAGTACTTC.

The chain employs TRBV6-5 and TRBJ2-3; no clear D. Germline V gives CDR1 MNHEY, CDR2 SVGAGI. V was cut by 0 bases and J by 11 bases, with 12 bases left in between. This CDR3 region has 13 residues. The CDR3 DNA follows: TGTGCCAGCAGTTACTCGGTCAACTCCGGGCAGTATTTT. Translating it yields CASSYSVNSGQYF.

The chain carries TRBV19 and TRBJ1-5, with D possibly TRBD1 on 5 matching bases. The CDR3 totals 16 residues. In germline, CDR1 is LNHDA, CDR2 SQIVND (reference sequence). V dropped 3 bases and J dropped 4 bases, with 16 bases sitting between them. The DNA of the CDR3 is TGTGCCAGTAGTATGTGGGTGGGGCAGGTAAATCAGCCCCAGCATTTT. Protein sequence: CASSMWVGQVNQPQHF.